A single sample gave rise to the 13 T cell receptor beta chains below, sequenced in a study of cytomegalovirus exposure and HLA in healthy donors. TCRdb's table, derived via immunoSEQ multiplex PCR, lists solely in-frame clones and lacks some. This table holds under 250,000 clones, approximately 87% found once. Sequenced: PBMCs. The receptors were sampled from a woman between 18 and 29 years old in good health and CMV-seronegative.

A single count supports this clone. The chain joins TRBV5-1 to TRBJ1-1, with D possibly TRBD1 on 5 matching bases. V lost 5 bases and J 1 base, leaving 12 bases between the germline ends. The germline CDR1 and CDR2 sequences are SGHRS and YFSETQ. The CDR3 runs 14 residues. The CDR3 region is CASSDQGKNTEAFF. DNA of the CDR3: TGCGCCAGCAGTGATCAGGGCAAGAACACTGAAGCTTTCTTT.

Here the CDR3 reads CASSPGGGGELFF. CDR3 coding DNA: TGTGCCAGCAGCCCAGGGGGCGGCGGGGAGCTGTTTTTT. J is TRBJ2-2 and V is TRBV7-6, with TRBD1 matching 8 bases. This CDR3 region has 13 residues. Germline CDR1 and CDR2: SGHVS and FNYEAQ. The V gene end was trimmed by 5 bases and the J gene end by 7 bases; junction bases not matched to a gene: 3.

In regard to this clone: An end of the junction does not agree with germline; a read error may underlie this. The chain links TRBV7-9 to TRBJ2-7; 8 bases are a match to TRBD2. This CDR3 is built from 15 residues. Per germline, CDR1 SEHNR and CDR2 FQNEAQ (reference sequence). CDR3 residues: CASSLTRTSSNEQYF. CDR3 bases: TGTGCCAGCAGCTTAACCCGGACTAGCTCCAACGAGCAGTACTTC.

This clone was seen a few times. The rearrangement joins TRBV11-2 to TRBJ2-2; 8 bases line up with TRBD2. CDR1 and CDR2 from the germline V gene are SGHAT and FQNNGV. With 4 bases clipped from V and 7 bases from J, the junction kept 2 bases outside the gene matches. This CDR3 spans 13 amino acids. The CDR3 loop reads CASSSSGSGELFF. In nucleotides, the CDR3 is TGTGCCAGCAGCTCAAGCGGGAGCGGGGAGCTGTTTTTT.

The chain employs TRBV30 and TRBJ2-7; TRBD2 aligns across 8 bases. CDR1 and CDR2 from the germline V gene are GTSNPN and SVGIG (reference sequence). V gave up 7 bases and J gave up 3 bases; unmatched junction bases: 5. This CDR3 is 12 amino acids long. CDR3 sequence: CAFRLAFYEQYF. In DNA, the CDR3 is TGTGCCTTCCGACTAGCGTTCTACGAGCAGTACTTC.

The genes are TRBV27 and TRBJ2-7, with D possibly being TRBD2 (5 bases). Per germline, CDR1 MNHEY and CDR2 SMNVEV (reference sequence). V was clipped by 1 base and J by 6 bases, with 16 bases between them. The CDR3 totals 15 residues. The CDR3 here is CASSLWPGLASEQYF. The CDR3 nucleotides read TGTGCCAGCAGTTTATGGCCGGGATTGGCGTCCGAGCAGTACTTC.

This clone was recorded at least ten times. This chain links TRBV6-1 with TRBJ1-1; the D gene is possibly TRBD1 (6 bases). Germline loops: CDR1 MNHNS, CDR2 SASEGT. The V gene lost 2 bases and the J gene lost 4 bases, with 20 bases spanning the gap. This CDR3 spans 17 amino acids. The DNA of the CDR3 is TGTGCCAGCAGTGAATCCCCACCAGGGGCAGGGTTCACTGAAGCTTTCTTT. Translation gives CASSESPPGAGFTEAFF.

The CDR3 DNA follows: TGTGCCAGCTCACCCCGACTAGCGGGTGGGCCTGGGGAGACCCAGTACTTC. As protein: CASSPRLAGGPGETQYF. The rearrangement joins TRBV18 to TRBJ2-5; TRBD2 matches at 10 bases. V trimming: 3 bases; J trimming: 5 bases; junction bases outside the gene matches: 12. The CDR3 runs 17 residues. The germline gives CDR1 KGHSH, CDR2 LQKENI. Variable domain in full (rest from reference TRBV18 and TRBJ2-5): NAGVMQNPRHLVRRRGQEARLRCSPMKGHSHVYWYRQLPEEGLKFMVYLQKENIIDESGMPKERFSAEFPKEGPSILRIQQVVRGDSAAYFCASSPRLAGGPGETQYFGPGTRLLVL.

The chain recombines TRBV6-1 with TRBJ1-1; 7 positions match TRBD1. Looked up from germline, CDR1 is MNHNS and CDR2 is SASEGT. CDR3 size: 13 residues. J lost 5 bases, V lost 5 bases, and 5 bases had no gene match. The CDR3 DNA reads TGTGCCAGCAGTTATACAGGGGAAACTGAAGCTTTCTTT. As protein: CASSYTGETEAFF.

This rearrangement joins TRBV27 to TRBJ2-7; 8 bases match TRBD1. This CDR3 has 14 amino acids. Germline V gene data show CDR1 as MNHEY and CDR2 as SMNVEV (reference sequence). V was pared by 5 bases and J by 2 bases, with 5 bases of the junction left unmatched. The CDR3 sequence: CASSLQQGAYEQYF. CDR3 in DNA: TGTGCCAGCAGTCTCCAACAGGGGGCCTACGAGCAGTACTTC.

The rearrangement links TRBV2 to TRBJ1-1; no clear D gene. Germline V gene lookup returns CDR1 SNHLY and CDR2 FYNNEI. Trimming removed 7 bases at V and 3 bases at J, with 15 bases between. CDR3 length equals 14 residues. The DNA for the CDR3 is TGTGCCAGCAAACTAATCCTCAGCGACACTGAAGCTTTCTTT. Translated: CASKLILSDTEAFF.

The genes are TRBV18 and TRBJ2-5; 11 nucleotides agree with TRBD2. CDR1 and CDR2 from the germline V gene are KGHSH and LQKENI. This CDR3 contains 15 residues. Losses at the gene ends were 3 bases for V and 3 bases for J; bases not matched to a gene: 3. CDR3 sequence: CASSPSGGAKETQYF. The CDR3 DNA reads TGTGCCAGCTCACCTAGCGGGGGGGCGAAAGAGACCCAGTACTTC.

This chain connects TRBV6-6 to TRBJ2-2, with a weak D call TRBD2 (6 bases). Trimming shortened V by 0 bases and J by 6 bases, and 14 bases separated the two germline ends. The V gene's germline CDR1 is MNHNY and CDR2 SVGAGI (reference sequence). There are 16 residues in the CDR3. CDR3 sequence: CASSYSIQLAAGELFF. The DNA for the CDR3 is TGTGCCAGCAGTTACTCGATTCAACTAGCTGCCGGGGAGCTGTTTTTT.